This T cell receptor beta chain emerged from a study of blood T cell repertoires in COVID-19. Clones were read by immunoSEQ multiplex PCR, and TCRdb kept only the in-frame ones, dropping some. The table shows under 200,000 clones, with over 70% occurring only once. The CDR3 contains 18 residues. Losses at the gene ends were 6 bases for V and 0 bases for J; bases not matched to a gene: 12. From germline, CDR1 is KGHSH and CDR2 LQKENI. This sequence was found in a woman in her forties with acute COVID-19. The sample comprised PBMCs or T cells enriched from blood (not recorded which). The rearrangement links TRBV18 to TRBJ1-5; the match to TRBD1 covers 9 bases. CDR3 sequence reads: CASSRDREAGNSNQPQHF. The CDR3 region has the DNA TGTGCCAGCTCCCGGGACAGGGAAGCGGGGAATAGCAATCAGCCCCAGCATTTT.